This is a list of T cell receptor beta chains from one sample in a study of blood T cell repertoires in COVID-19. Produced via immunoSEQ multiplex PCR; TCRdb's table is partial and in-frame only. The sample carries about 320,000 clones, roughly 85% recorded once. The sequenced material came from peripheral blood. These receptors were collected from a human donor in a cohort sampled during active COVID-19. CDR3s include the opening cysteine and the closing phenylalanine or tryptophan. D genes are given only for firm matches. Clone size is not always given. Where it is, it says once, few, many or a class for expanded clones.

cdr3_nt cdr3_aa j_call clone_size d_call v_call
TGTGCCATCAGTGAGTCGGGGGGTCGGCAAGAGACCCAGTACTTC CAISESGGRQETQYF TRBJ2-5 - - TRBV10-3
TGTGCCACCAGTGACAGCGGAAAGGGACAGACCAATGAGCAGTTCTTC CATSDSGKGQTNEQFF TRBJ2-1 - TRBD1 TRBV24-1
TGTGCCAGCAGCTTAGCAGAGTGGTCGGAGGAATCGGGCTACACCTTC CASSLAEWSEESGYTF TRBJ1-2 once - TRBV7-8
TGTGCCAGCTCACATCCTCTACGACAGGGTATTTCCTACGAGCAGTACTTC CASSHPLRQGISYEQYF TRBJ2-7 - TRBD1 TRBV18
TGTGCCAGCAGCTTAGTTCTAGCGGCCCGACAAGGTGATACGCAGTATTTT CASSLVLAARQGDTQYF TRBJ2-3 - TRBD2 TRBV7-9
TGTGCTAGTGGTTCCCCCCCCTCGGCGGGCCCCCCGGATACGCAGTATTTT CASGSPPSAGPPDTQYF TRBJ2-3 - - TRBV12-5
TGTGCCACCAGTGTTGCCGGGACAGGGGATGAGCAGTTCTTC CATSVAGTGDEQFF TRBJ2-1 - TRBD1 TRBV24-1
TGTGCTAGTGGTGCCGATACTGGCAATCAGCCCCAGCATTTT CASGADTGNQPQHF TRBJ1-5 - - TRBV12-5
TGTGCCAGCTCACCTACTAGCGGCCCGAGCTCCTACAATGAGCAGTTCTTC CASSPTSGPSSYNEQFF TRBJ2-1 - TRBD2 TRBV18
TGTGCCAGCAGAGTGCAGGGAGGCTATGGCTACACCTTC CASRVQGGYGYTF TRBJ1-2 - - TRBV6-5
TGTGCCTGGAGTACGACAGGGGATGGAAACACCATATATTTT CAWSTTGDGNTIYF TRBJ1-3 - TRBD1 TRBV30
TGTGCCTGGTGCGGCAAGACCTATCCGAACACTGAAGCTTTCTTT CAWCGKTYPNTEAFF TRBJ1-1 - - TRBV30
TGCAGCGTTCGGTCGAGGGGGGGTCAAGAGACCCAGTACTTC CSVRSRGGQETQYF TRBJ2-5 - - TRBV29-1
TGCGCCAGCAGTGCGGGACACTCAAACTATGGCTACACCTTC CASSAGHSNYGYTF TRBJ1-2 - - TRBV10-2
TGTGCCAGCAGCCCGTGGACAGGGCAGGGCTACACCTTC CASSPWTGQGYTF TRBJ1-2 - TRBD1 TRBV11-2
TGCGCCAGTAGACCTACCCCGGGGTATGGCTACACCTTC CASRPTPGYGYTF TRBJ1-2 - - TRBV23-1
TGTGCCAGCAGCTTCCGGCGGAATAGCAATCAGCCCCAGCATTTT CASSFRRNSNQPQHF TRBJ1-5 - - TRBV5-5
TGTGCCAGCAAAAATAACAGGGTCGGTGGTGAGCAGTTCTTC CASKNNRVGGEQFF TRBJ2-1 - - TRBV11-3
TGCGCCAGCAGCCCCGGGACAGGGGCCTACGAGCAGTACTTC CASSPGTGAYEQYF TRBJ2-7 - TRBD1 TRBV4-1
TGTGCCAGCAGTTACCAACAGGGTGATGGCGAAAAACTGTTTTTT CASSYQQGDGEKLFF TRBJ1-4 once - TRBV6-2/TRBV6-3
TGTGCCAGCAGTGAAGCCCTAGATAACAATGAGCAGTTCTTC CASSEALDNNEQFF TRBJ2-1 - - TRBV6-1
TGCGCCAGCAGTGTATCCCTCACAGATACGCAGTATTTT CASSVSLTDTQYF TRBJ2-3 many - TRBV10-1
TGTGCCAGTAGTCCCACTCACCTCATATACAATGAGCAGTTCTTC CASSPTHLIYNEQFF TRBJ2-1 - - TRBV19
TGCGCCAGCAGCTTGGACGGGGGTGGGTCACCCCTCCACTTT CASSLDGGGSPLHF TRBJ1-6 - - TRBV5-1